This entry lists 12 T cell receptor beta chains sequenced from one sample in a study of blood T cell repertoires in COVID-19. The method was immunoSEQ multiplex PCR; TCRdb's version includes in-frame clones alone and lacks a portion of them. Of approximately 40,000 clones in the sample, about nine tenths were seen once. The sample comprised peripheral blood. Receptors originate from a human donor in a cohort sampled during active COVID-19.

CDR3 sequence reads: CASTAWTSGTDTQYF. CDR3 bases: TGTGCCAGCACCGCCTGGACTAGCGGCACAGATACGCAGTATTTT. The chain uses TRBV2 and TRBJ2-3; TRBD2 agrees at 9 bases. Losses at the gene ends were 7 bases for V and 1 base for J; bases not matched to a gene: 6. This CDR3 contains 15 residues. The germline CDR1 and CDR2 sequences are SNHLY and FYNNEI.

The chain joins TRBV5-1 to TRBJ1-2; 7 bases map to TRBD1. Trimming took 3 bases from V and 2 from J; bases not matched to a gene: 1. The CDR3 length is 13 residues. Germline assignment: CDR1 SGHRS and CDR2 YFSETQ. The CDR3 sequence is CASSSGQNYGYTF. Here the CDR3 DNA reads TGCGCCAGCAGCTCGGGACAGAACTATGGCTACACCTTC.

This clone occurred once. The rearrangement uses TRBV9 and TRBJ2-1, with 13 bases that match TRBD2. There are 16 residues in the CDR3. V was clipped by 0 bases and J by 7 bases; unmatched bases: 4. Germline V CDR1 and CDR2: SGDLS, YYNGEE. The CDR3: CASSVAGLAGLNEQFF. The DNA for the CDR3 is TGTGCCAGCAGCGTAGCGGGACTAGCGGGGTTAAATGAGCAGTTCTTC.

This sequence joins TRBV6-5 and TRBJ1-2; a possible D gene is TRBD1 (6 bases). The CDR3 totals 15 residues. V was cut by 6 bases and J by 0 bases, with 14 bases left in between. The V gene's germline CDR1 is MNHEY and CDR2 SVGAGI. The CDR3 nucleotides are TGTGCCAGCAGCCGTGGACAGACAGCTAACTATGGCTACACCTTC. This translates into CASSRGQTANYGYTF.

Here the CDR3 reads CASSERGTGPYGYTF. The CDR3 DNA reads as TGCGCCAGCAGTGAGAGGGGGACAGGTCCTTATGGCTACACCTTC. The genes are TRBV10-2 and TRBJ1-2; 8 bases line up with TRBD1. Germline-derived CDR1 and CDR2 are WSHSY and SAAADI. CDR3 size: 15 residues. With V trimmed by 2 bases and J by 5 bases, 7 bases remained unmatched.

This chain connects TRBV25-1 to TRBJ2-7, with D uncertain. CDR1 is MGHDK and CDR2 is SYGVNS in the germline V gene. The CDR3 runs to 13 residues. V was pared by 0 bases and J by 6 bases, with 9 bases between. The CDR3: CASSEYLEREQYF. CDR3 nucleotide sequence: TGTGCCAGCAGTGAATATCTGGAGCGCGAGCAGTACTTC.

CDR3 sequence reads: CASSFGRGPRQETQYF. The CDR3 DNA reads TGTGCCAGCAGTTTCGGGAGGGGCCCGCGTCAAGAGACCCAGTACTTC. The V call is TRBV28, the J call TRBJ2-5; TRBD2 aligns across 8 bases. Trimming took 3 bases from V and 2 from J; bases not matched to a gene: 8. This CDR3 region has 16 residues. Germline V lookup: CDR1 MDHEN, CDR2 SYDVKM. Based on the CDR3 plus reference TRBV28 and TRBJ2-5, the full variable domain is DVKVTQSSRYLVKRTGEKVFLECVQDMDHENMFWYRQDPGLGLRLIYFSYDVKMKEKGDIPEGYSVSREKKERFSLILESASTNQTSMYLCASSFGRGPRQETQYFGPGTRLLVL.

The chain employs TRBV28 and TRBJ1-1; the match to TRBD1 covers 8 bases. Germline V gives CDR1 MDHEN, CDR2 SYDVKM. This CDR3 contains 14 residues. The trim removed 6 bases at V and 1 base at J, leaving 4 bases unmatched. The CDR3 here is CASRKQGGNTEAFF. CDR3 DNA: TGTGCCAGCAGGAAACAGGGGGGGAACACTGAAGCTTTCTTT.

To note about this clone: An end of the junction differs from the germline gene, which may be a read error. The V and J genes are TRBV19 and TRBJ2-5; D may be TRBD1 (6 bases). Germline CDR1 and CDR2: LNHDA and SQIVND (reference sequence). The CDR3 has 13 amino acids. The CDR3 protein is CASSISRGETQYF. As DNA, the CDR3 is TGTGCCAGCAGTATATCCAGGGGAGAGACCCAGTACTTC.

The chain uses TRBV7-8 and TRBJ2-7, with 12 bases fitting TRBD2. CDR1 and CDR2 (germline): SGHVS, FQNEAQ. The CDR3 extends over 16 amino acids. The V segment lost 2 bases and the J segment 6 bases; nucleotides outside the gene matches: 8. The DNA for the CDR3 is TGTGCCAGCAGCTTATCCCTAGCGGGAGGGCCTGGCGAGCAGTACTTC. Protein product: CASSLSLAGGPGEQYF.

This chain joins TRBV2 and TRBJ2-7; 12 bases align to TRBD2. Germline CDR1 SNHLY, CDR2 FYNNEI. Unmatched junction bases numbered 15, after V lost 4 bases and J lost 5 bases. The CDR3 spans 18 residues. The CDR3 region has the DNA TGTGCCAGCAGTGCGAGCCTAGCGGGAGGGCCTATCCACGACGAGCAGTACTTC. Protein: CASSASLAGGPIHDEQYF.

CDR3 region: CASSVRLSSEAQETQYF. The CDR3 DNA follows: TGTGCCAGCAGCGTACGTCTCTCTTCCGAAGCCCAAGAGACCCAGTACTTC. The chain has TRBV9 and TRBJ2-5; D is ambiguous. The germline V gene encodes CDR1 SGDLS and CDR2 YYNGEE. V dropped 1 base and J dropped 1 base, with 17 bases sitting between them. The CDR3 is 17 residues long.